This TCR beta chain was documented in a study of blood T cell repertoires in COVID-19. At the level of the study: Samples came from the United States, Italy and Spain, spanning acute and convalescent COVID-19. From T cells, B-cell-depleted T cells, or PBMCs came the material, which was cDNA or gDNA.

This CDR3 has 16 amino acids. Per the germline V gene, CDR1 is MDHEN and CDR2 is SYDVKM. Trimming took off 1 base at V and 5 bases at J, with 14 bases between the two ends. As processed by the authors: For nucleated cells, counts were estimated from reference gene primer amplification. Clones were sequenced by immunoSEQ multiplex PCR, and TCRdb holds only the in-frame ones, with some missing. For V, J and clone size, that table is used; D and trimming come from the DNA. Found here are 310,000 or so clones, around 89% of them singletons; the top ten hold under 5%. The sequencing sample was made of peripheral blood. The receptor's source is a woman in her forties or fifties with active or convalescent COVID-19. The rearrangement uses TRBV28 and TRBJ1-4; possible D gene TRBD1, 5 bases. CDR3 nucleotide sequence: TGTGCCAGCAGTTTATATGGTCCAGGGTTAAATGAAAAACTGTTTTTT. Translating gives CASSLYGPGLNEKLFF.